A selection of T cell receptor beta chains follows, all from one sample in a study of CD8+ T cells in alopecia areata. The table came from immunoSEQ multiplex PCR; TCRdb's copy has only in-frame clones and leaves some out. The table shows about 190,000 clones, with roughly three fifths occurring only once. Sequenced here: CD4+ T cells sorted from blood, sampled at week 4, from a patient treated with tofacitinib. The receptors shown here come from a human donor with alopecia areata. The CDR3 runs from the conserved cysteine through the conserved F or W. The D gene is left open where the match is weak. Clone size is shown for a subset of rows, as once, few, many or a class of expanded clone.

J gene: TRBJ2-7
clone size: few
V gene: TRBV29-1
D gene: NA
CDR3 DNA: TGCAGCGTGGGAGGGGGCGACGAGCAGTACTTC
CDR3 protein: CSVGGGDEQYF

J gene: TRBJ2-3
clone size: NA
V gene: TRBV29-1
D gene: TRBD2
CDR3 DNA: TGCAGCGTTAGTCCGCGGGGACTAGCCTCAGATACGCAGTATTTT
CDR3 protein: CSVSPRGLASDTQYF

J gene: TRBJ2-1
clone size: NA
V gene: TRBV25-1
D gene: NA
CDR3 DNA: TGTGCCAGCAGTGAATGGAACGGGAGCGGTGAGCAGTTCTTC
CDR3 protein: CASSEWNGSGEQFF

J gene: TRBJ2-1
clone size: NA
V gene: TRBV5-1
D gene: TRBD2
CDR3 DNA: TGCGCCAGCAGAAAGCGGGATGGGTCCTACAATGAGCAGTTCTTC
CDR3 protein: CASRKRDGSYNEQFF

J gene: TRBJ1-1
clone size: NA
V gene: TRBV28
D gene: TRBD1
CDR3 DNA: TGTGCCAGCAGTCCCCGGGACAGGCGCTTCTTT
CDR3 protein: CASSPRDRRFF

J gene: TRBJ2-1
clone size: NA
V gene: TRBV27
D gene: TRBD2
CDR3 DNA: TGTGCCAGCAGTTCCCAAATAGCGGGAGGGCTCACTGAGCAGTTCTTC
CDR3 protein: CASSSQIAGGLTEQFF

J gene: TRBJ2-7
clone size: few
V gene: TRBV7-2
D gene: NA
CDR3 DNA: TGTGCCAGCAGCCGTCGCTACGAGCAGTACTTC
CDR3 protein: CASSRRYEQYF

J gene: TRBJ1-2
clone size: NA
V gene: TRBV6-5
D gene: TRBD1
CDR3 DNA: TGTGCCAGCAGCCGAAAACCGGGACAGGGGTATTTGGCCTTC
CDR3 protein: CASSRKPGQGYLAF

J gene: TRBJ2-5
clone size: few
V gene: TRBV5-1
D gene: TRBD2
CDR3 DNA: TGCGCCAGCAGCGAGGGGAGGGGACCTAGTAAAGAGACCCAGTACTTC
CDR3 protein: CASSEGRGPSKETQYF

J gene: TRBJ1-1
clone size: NA
V gene: TRBV30
D gene: NA
CDR3 DNA: TGTGCCTGGGGCAGTGTGAACACTGAAGCTTTCTTT
CDR3 protein: CAWGSVNTEAFF

J gene: TRBJ2-7
clone size: NA
V gene: TRBV10-2
D gene: TRBD2
CDR3 DNA: TGCGCCAGCACTAGCGGGGCGACCTACGAGCAGTACTTC
CDR3 protein: CASTSGATYEQYF

J gene: TRBJ1-5
clone size: NA
V gene: TRBV30
D gene: TRBD1
CDR3 DNA: TGTGCCTGGGCCACAGGGGTTCTTCAGCCCCAGCATTTT
CDR3 protein: CAWATGVLQPQHF

J gene: TRBJ1-5
clone size: NA
V gene: TRBV6-5
D gene: NA
CDR3 DNA: TGTGCCAGCTGGACCGGGGGTGGCAATCAGCCCCAGCATTTT
CDR3 protein: CASWTGGGNQPQHF

J gene: TRBJ2-7
clone size: NA
V gene: TRBV7-2
D gene: TRBD2
CDR3 DNA: TGTGCCAGCAGCTGGACTAGCGGGAGAGTCGAGCAGTACTTC
CDR3 protein: CASSWTSGRVEQYF

J gene: TRBJ2-5
clone size: NA
V gene: TRBV30
D gene: TRBD2
CDR3 DNA: TGTGCCTGGAGCACCGGGACTACCCAAGAGACCCAGTACTTC
CDR3 protein: CAWSTGTTQETQYF

J gene: TRBJ1-2
clone size: NA
V gene: TRBV30
D gene: TRBD1
CDR3 DNA: TGTGCCTGGAGTGTAAAAGGGGGCGTTGGCTACACCTTC
CDR3 protein: CAWSVKGGVGYTF

J gene: TRBJ1-2
clone size: NA
V gene: TRBV29-1
D gene: TRBD1
CDR3 DNA: TGCAGCGCCGTACAGGGGGCCACTGCCTATGGCTACACCTTC
CDR3 protein: CSAVQGATAYGYTF

J gene: TRBJ2-1
clone size: few
V gene: TRBV19
D gene: NA
CDR3 DNA: TGTGCCAGTAGCCGACGAACCTACAATGAGCAGTTCTTC
CDR3 protein: CASSRRTYNEQFF

J gene: TRBJ2-3
clone size: few
V gene: TRBV2
D gene: NA
CDR3 DNA: TGTGCCAGCAGGACGGTAGATACGCAGTATTTT
CDR3 protein: CASRTVDTQYF

J gene: TRBJ2-1
clone size: NA
V gene: TRBV29-1
D gene: TRBD2
CDR3 DNA: TGCAGCGTTGCCCAACCTAGCGGGAGCTACAATGAGCAGTTCTTC
CDR3 protein: CSVAQPSGSYNEQFF

J gene: TRBJ1-1
clone size: NA
V gene: TRBV30
D gene: NA
CDR3 DNA: TGTGCCTGGAGTTGGGGGTTTGTAAAAGAGGAGACTGAAGCTTTCTTT
CDR3 protein: CAWSWGFVKEETEAFF

J gene: TRBJ2-5
clone size: few
V gene: TRBV10-3
D gene: TRBD1
CDR3 DNA: TGTGCCATCAGAGAACAGGGGCCACAAGAGACCCAGTACTTC
CDR3 protein: CAIREQGPQETQYF

J gene: TRBJ2-7
clone size: NA
V gene: TRBV18
D gene: NA
CDR3 DNA: TGTGCCAGCTCGCCTACCACGGGGGTCTCCTACGAGCAGTACTTC
CDR3 protein: CASSPTTGVSYEQYF

J gene: TRBJ1-1
clone size: NA
V gene: TRBV4-2
D gene: TRBD1
CDR3 DNA: TGTGCCAGCAGCCAACCGGGACAGGGGTCTGAGGCTTTCTTT
CDR3 protein: CASSQPGQGSEAFF

J gene: TRBJ2-2
clone size: NA
V gene: TRBV7-2
D gene: TRBD1
CDR3 DNA: TGTGCCAGCAGCCGACAGGGGAACACCGGGGAGCTGTTTTTT
CDR3 protein: CASSRQGNTGELFF

J gene: TRBJ2-6
clone size: NA
V gene: TRBV14
D gene: NA
CDR3 DNA: TGTGCCAGCAGCCCCCCCGCGGCACTTGGGGCCAACGTCCTGACTTTC
CDR3 protein: CASSPPAALGANVLTF

J gene: TRBJ2-3
clone size: NA
V gene: TRBV4-3
D gene: NA
CDR3 DNA: TGCGCCAGCAGCCAAGGTCCGGTCCAGGGGCCAGATACGCAGTATTTT
CDR3 protein: CASSQGPVQGPDTQYF

J gene: TRBJ2-1
clone size: NA
V gene: TRBV20-1
D gene: NA
CDR3 DNA: TGCAGTGCTAGAGAGCAGGTGGAGCAGTTCTTC
CDR3 protein: CSAREQVEQFF

J gene: TRBJ2-5
clone size: NA
V gene: TRBV6-5
D gene: TRBD2
CDR3 DNA: TGTGCCAGCAGGATGGTATTAGCGGGAGGAACCCAGTACTTC
CDR3 protein: CASRMVLAGGTQYF

J gene: TRBJ2-2
clone size: NA
V gene: TRBV30
D gene: NA
CDR3 DNA: TGTGCCTGGGGCACGAACACCGGGGAGCTGTTTTTT
CDR3 protein: CAWGTNTGELFF

J gene: TRBJ2-5
clone size: NA
V gene: TRBV29-1
D gene: TRBD1
CDR3 DNA: TGCAGCGTGGGAAAGGACAGGGGGAGGAGAGAGACCCAGTACTTC
CDR3 protein: CSVGKDRGRRETQYF